This T cell receptor beta chain was identified in a study of cytomegalovirus exposure and HLA in healthy donors. The PCR contained 60 Vbeta and 13 Jbeta primers. Sequenced by immunoSEQ multiplex PCR; TCRdb stores in-frame clones only, minus some. The table lists over 150,000 clones, 65% to 85% of them singletons. V shed 8 bases, J shed 1 base, and the junction held 6 bases outside the gene matches. Looked up from germline, CDR1 is SGHRS and CDR2 is YFSETQ. There are 14 residues in the CDR3. The V call is TRBV5-1, the J call TRBJ1-1; 9 bases fit TRBD1. The sequenced sample was PBMCs. This receptor was obtained from a man aged 18 to 30 in good health and CMV-seronegative. The CDR3 DNA sequence: TGCGCCAGTAGTACAGGGGGCGAGAACACTGAAGCTTTCTTT. It encodes CASSTGGENTEAFF.